The 19 T cell receptor beta chains below all came from one sample that was sequenced in a study of radiotherapy plus CTLA-4 blockade in lung cancer. Data came from immunoSEQ multiplex PCR; TCRdb stores just in-frame clones and leaves some out. The repertoire holds some 60,000 clones, around four fifths seen once, with less than 4.5% in the top ten. The input for sequencing was peripheral blood, taken from a patient treated with radiotherapy plus ipilimumab. The receptors originated from a human donor with non-small cell lung cancer who had a partial response to radiotherapy plus ipilimumab.

The chain is built from TRBV2 and TRBJ1-6; tentatively, D is TRBD1 (6 bases). V was shortened by 0 bases and J by 7 bases, with 10 bases between the two germline ends. Germline CDR1 SNHLY, CDR2 FYNNEI. CDR3 length: 15 residues. DNA for the CDR3: TGTGCCAGCAGTGAAGCGAGGGGGAACAATTCACCCCTCCACTTT. Amino acids: CASSEARGNNSPLHF.

This clone appeared once. The rearrangement joins TRBV19 to TRBJ1-5; a weak D match, TRBD1 (6 bases). There are 12 residues in the CDR3. Deletions cut 5 bases from V and 7 bases from J, with 9 bases between. Germline V lookup: CDR1 LNHDA, CDR2 SQIVND (reference sequence). CDR3 DNA sequence: TGTGCCAGTAGTCAGGGGAAGCAGCCCCAGCATTTT. As protein: CASSQGKQPQHF.

The gene calls are TRBV19 and TRBJ1-5, with 7 nucleotides matching TRBD1. The CDR3 extends over 15 amino acids. J lost 0 bases, V lost 4 bases, and 3 bases had no gene match. Germline values: CDR1 LNHDA, CDR2 SQIVND (reference sequence). As DNA, the CDR3 is TGTGCCAGTAGTAGCCAGGGGGTTAGCAATCAGCCCCAGCATTTT. Encoded protein: CASSSQGVSNQPQHF.

A single count supports this clone. The gene calls are TRBV6-1 and TRBJ2-5; 14 positions agree with TRBD2. After removal of 2 bases from V and 6 bases from J, the junction contained 5 bases not matched to a gene. Germline V lookup: CDR1 MNHNS, CDR2 SASEGT. There are 16 residues in the CDR3. The DNA for the CDR3 is TGTGCCAGCAGTGAACTTGGACTAGCGGGGGGACAGACCCAGTACTTC. Translating gives CASSELGLAGGQTQYF.

The chain's CDR3 is CASSLNRFGEQYF. CDR3 nucleotides: TGTGCCAGCAGCTTAAATCGGTTCGGCGAGCAGTACTTC. The J gene is TRBJ2-7, the V gene TRBV7-8; no definite D call. Germline loops: CDR1 SGHVS, CDR2 FQNEAQ. Trimming removed 2 bases at V and 6 bases at J, with 11 bases between. CDR3 size: 13 residues.

The chain couples TRBV10-2 to TRBJ2-7, with D possibly being TRBD1 (5 bases). The CDR3 is 13 residues long. V was shortened by 0 bases and J by 7 bases, with 10 bases between the two germline ends. CDR1 is WSHSY and CDR2 is SAAADI in the germline V gene. This CDR3 reads CASSESTVREQYF. Written as DNA, the CDR3 is TGCGCCAGCAGTGAGTCGACAGTAAGGGAGCAGTACTTC.

In DNA form, the CDR3 reads TGTGCCAGCAGCTTAAGAGGGATGTCAGTGAACACTGAAGCTTTCTTT. Translation gives CASSLRGMSVNTEAFF. V is TRBV7-8 and J is TRBJ1-1, with D unclear. Trimming took 2 bases from V and 0 from J, leaving 13 bases between them. Germline loops: CDR1 SGHVS, CDR2 FQNEAQ. This CDR3 has 16 amino acids.

The V and J genes are TRBV10-3 and TRBJ1-1, with a possible D match to TRBD1 (5 bases). V lost 7 bases and J lost 1, with 10 bases in between. The length of the CDR3 is 13 residues. CDR1 ENHRY and CDR2 SYGVKD come from the germline V gene. CDR3: CAIKGLPNTEAFF. Written as DNA, the CDR3 is TGTGCCATCAAGGGACTGCCGAACACTGAAGCTTTCTTT.

This clone was seen only a few times. This rearrangement joins TRBV12-5 to TRBJ2-1, with 16 nucleotides matching TRBD2. This CDR3 is built from 22 residues. V trimming: 4 bases; J trimming: 3 bases; junction bases outside the gene matches: 18. CDR1 LGHNT and CDR2 FRNRAP come from the germline V gene. CDR3 region: CASGYQKIPGLAGGNDYNEQFF. As DNA, the CDR3 is TGTGCTAGTGGTTATCAAAAAATCCCGGGACTAGCGGGGGGGAATGACTACAATGAGCAGTTCTTC.

This clone has just one count. This chain connects TRBV7-2 to TRBJ2-7; 10 nucleotides match TRBD1. The length of the CDR3 is 16 residues. CDR1 and CDR2 from the germline V gene are SGHTA and FQGNSA. V lost 1 base, J lost 3 bases, and 6 bases stayed unmatched. CDR3 coding DNA: TGTGCCAGCAGCTTAGTGCCGGGACAGGGGAACTACGAGCAGTACTTC. It yields the protein CASSLVPGQGNYEQYF.

This clone appeared a single time. The V and J genes are TRBV19 and TRBJ2-6, with 12 bases lining up with TRBD1. The CDR3 runs 19 residues. V gave up 5 bases and J gave up 1 base; unmatched junction bases: 9. Germline values: CDR1 LNHDA, CDR2 SQIVND (reference sequence). CDR3 sequence (DNA): TGTGCCAGTAGTCTGCCTCCGGGACAGGGGGCATCTGGGGCCAACGTCCTGACTTTC. This translates into CASSLPPGQGASGANVLTF.

A few counts support this clone. This sequence joins TRBV5-1 and TRBJ2-5, with 10 bases lining up with TRBD1. Germline trimming cut 4 bases from V and 2 bases from J; bases unmatched to any gene: 8. Looked up from germline, CDR1 is SGHRS and CDR2 is YFSETQ. The CDR3 has 16 amino acids. Here the CDR3 DNA reads TGCGCCAGCAGCACCTGGACAGGGGGAAGGCAAGAGACCCAGTACTTC. Translating gives CASSTWTGGRQETQYF.

This chain connects TRBV28 to TRBJ2-5; D possibly corresponds to TRBD1 (6 bases). The V end was cut by 5 bases, the J end by 13 bases, with 20 bases between. This CDR3 comprises 13 residues. In germline, CDR1 is MDHEN, CDR2 SYDVKM. This chain's CDR3 is CASSTGTSNDWYF. CDR3 coding DNA: TGTGCCAGCAGTACCGGGACATCTAACGATTGGTACTTC.

The chain couples TRBV6-1 to TRBJ1-3; D is perhaps TRBD1 (6 bases). Germline values: CDR1 MNHNS, CDR2 SASEGT. The CDR3 totals 13 residues. Trimming removed 7 bases at V and 4 bases at J, with 11 bases between. CDR3 bases: TGTGCCAGCATACAGGGTCAGGGAAACACCATATATTTT. The encoded protein is CASIQGQGNTIYF.

The gene calls are TRBV2 and TRBJ2-7; perhaps TRBD1 as D (7 bases). This CDR3 is built from 13 residues. The germline CDR1 and CDR2 sequences are SNHLY and FYNNEI. V was trimmed by 4 bases and J by 3 bases, leaving 10 bases between them. The DNA for the CDR3 is TGTGCCAGCAGTGGGAGGGACAGCTACGAGCAGTACTTC. Translation: CASSGRDSYEQYF. Based on the CDR3 plus reference TRBV2 and TRBJ2-7, the full variable domain is EPEVTQTPSHQVTQMGQEVILRCVPISNHLYFYWYRQILGQKVEFLVSFYNNEISEKSEIFDDQFSVERPDGSNFTLKIRSTKLEDSAMYFCASSGRDSYEQYFGPGTRLTVT.

The chain recombines TRBV9 with TRBJ2-1, with a possible D match to TRBD2 (6 bases). Germline values: CDR1 SGDLS, CDR2 YYNGEE. Deletions cut 0 bases from V and 5 bases from J, with 9 bases between. The CDR3 spans 14 residues. The CDR3 DNA is TGTGCCAGCAGCGTAGCGGGGGACCACAATGAGCAGTTCTTC. Amino acid sequence: CASSVAGDHNEQFF.

This clone appeared once. The chain is built from TRBV4-3 and TRBJ1-2; 7 bases align to TRBD1. The CDR3 covers 14 residues. CDR1 is LGHNA and CDR2 is YSLEER in the germline V gene. Trimming took 4 bases from V and 3 from J; bases not matched to a gene: 5. The CDR3 is CASSRETGHYGYTF. The CDR3 DNA sequence: TGCGCCAGCAGCCGAGAGACAGGGCACTATGGCTACACCTTC.

V gene TRBV9 combines with J gene TRBJ2-2, with TRBD2 matching over 8 bases. Germline V CDR1 and CDR2: SGDLS, YYNGEE. The CDR3 has 16 residues. J gave up 1 base and V 0 bases, and 2 bases lay outside the gene matches. CDR3 protein: CASSVDGGGNTGELFF. The CDR3 bases are TGTGCCAGCAGCGTAGACGGGGGGGGGAACACCGGGGAGCTGTTTTTT.

This clone has only one observation. The chain combines TRBV5-1 with TRBJ2-1, with TRBD1 identical over 8 bases. From germline, CDR1 is SGHRS and CDR2 YFSETQ. Trimming cost V 8 bases and J 4 bases; bases outside gene matches: 8. This CDR3 has 14 amino acids. The CDR3 DNA is TGCGCCAGTAGACAGGGGCTTCCGTACAATGAGCAGTTCTTC. It translates to CASRQGLPYNEQFF.